This entry describes one T cell receptor beta chain. Per the germline V gene, CDR1 is SNHLY and CDR2 is FYNNEI. The CDR3 sequence is 16 residues long. Trimming cost V 2 bases and J 4 bases; bases outside gene matches: 9. This sample stems from a study of cytomegalovirus exposure and HLA in healthy donors. The PCR had 60 Vbeta and 13 Jbeta primers. Original processing methods: The count from a later analysis was 79 million or so unique TCR beta chains, around 10 million of them shared. Method: immunoSEQ multiplex PCR; TCRdb's copy keeps in-frame clones and lacks some. The DNA was the basis for D and trimming; V, J and clone size are from that table. The profile shows around 120,000 clones, 80% of them singletons.

This chain connects TRBV2 to TRBJ2-3; 7 nucleotides line up with TRBD1. This clonotype was obtained from a human donor in good health. The material sequenced was PBMCs. CDR3 sequence: CASSESWRQGSDTQYF. CDR3 DNA sequence: TGTGCCAGCAGTGAATCTTGGAGACAGGGATCAGATACGCAGTATTTT.